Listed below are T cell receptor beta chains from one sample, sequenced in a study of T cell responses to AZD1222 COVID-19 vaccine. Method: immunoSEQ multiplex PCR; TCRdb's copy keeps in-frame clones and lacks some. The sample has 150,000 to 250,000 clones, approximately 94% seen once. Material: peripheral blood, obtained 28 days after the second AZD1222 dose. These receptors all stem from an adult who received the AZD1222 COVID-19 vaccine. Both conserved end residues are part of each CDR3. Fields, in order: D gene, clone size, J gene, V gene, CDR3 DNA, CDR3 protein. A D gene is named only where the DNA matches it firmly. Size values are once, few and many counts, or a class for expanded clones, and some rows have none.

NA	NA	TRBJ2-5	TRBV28	TGTGCCAGCACCCCCCGGGCGGGGTCGTACCAAGAGACCCAGTACTTC	CASTPRAGSYQETQYF
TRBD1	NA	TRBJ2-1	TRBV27	TGTGCCAGCAGTCCGGGACAGGGTGACTACAATGAGCAGTTCTTC	CASSPGQGDYNEQFF
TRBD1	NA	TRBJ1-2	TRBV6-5	TGTGCCAGCGGACGACTCGACAGGGAGTCTGGCTACACCTTC	CASGRLDRESGYTF
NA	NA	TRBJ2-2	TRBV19	TGTGCCAGTAGATGGGGGGAAGAAGATCACGGGGAGCTGTTTTTT	CASRWGEEDHGELFF
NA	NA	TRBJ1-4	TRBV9	TGTGCCAGCAGCGTAAAGCAGGGAGTAGATGAAAAACTGTTTTTT	CASSVKQGVDEKLFF
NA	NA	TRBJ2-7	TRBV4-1	TGCGCCAGCAGCCAAGCAGGAGCGTACGAGCAGTACTTC	CASSQAGAYEQYF
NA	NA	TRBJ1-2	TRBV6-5	TGTGCCAGCACCTATAGCAGGTCGGGGGGCTATGGCTACACCTTC	CASTYSRSGGYGYTF
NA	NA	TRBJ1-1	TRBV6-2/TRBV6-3	TGTGCCAGCAGTTCTATGGGGGTGATGAACACTGAAGCTTTCTTT	CASSSMGVMNTEAFF
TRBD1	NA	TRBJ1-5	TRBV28	TGTGCCAGCACCGAACGGGACAGGGCTCAGCCCCAGCATTTT	CASTERDRAQPQHF
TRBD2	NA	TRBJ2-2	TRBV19	TGTGCCAGTAGTGATCCTCGGGGGGGCCGAGGAACCGGGGAGCTGTTTTTT	CASSDPRGGRGTGELFF
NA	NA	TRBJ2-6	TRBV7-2	TGTGCCAGCCGGGACGTAGCCTCTGGGGCCAACGTCCTGACTTTC	CASRDVASGANVLTF
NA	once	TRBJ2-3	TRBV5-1	TGCGCCAGCAGGGACCGCCCGGACACAGATACGCAGTATTTT	CASRDRPDTDTQYF
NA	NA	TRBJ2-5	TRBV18	TGTGCCAGCTCACCAGAGCAACTAGTAGAGACCCAGTACTTC	CASSPEQLVETQYF
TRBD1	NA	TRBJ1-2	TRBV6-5	TGTGCCAGCAGCCCACTCAACAGGGGGCATCGAGGCTACACCTTC	CASSPLNRGHRGYTF
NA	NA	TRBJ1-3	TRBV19	TGTGCCAGTAGTATTTTGGAGACCTCTGGAAACACCATATATTTT	CASSILETSGNTIYF
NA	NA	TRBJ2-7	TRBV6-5	TGTGCCAGCACCCCAAGAACCCTGGGGGAGCAGTACTTC	CASTPRTLGEQYF
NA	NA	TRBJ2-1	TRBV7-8	TGTGCCAGCAGCCCTTCCGGGACCCCCAGTTTCTTC	CASSPSGTPSFF
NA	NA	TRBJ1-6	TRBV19	TGTGCCAGTAAGGAGGGCAGGGTTCATTCACCCCTCCACTTT	CASKEGRVHSPLHF
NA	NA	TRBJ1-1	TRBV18	TGTGCCAGCTCACCGAGAGGGAACACTGAAGCTTTCTTT	CASSPRGNTEAFF
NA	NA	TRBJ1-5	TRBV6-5	TGTGCCAGCAGCACTAATCTCGACAGGAATCAGCCCCAGCATTTT	CASSTNLDRNQPQHF
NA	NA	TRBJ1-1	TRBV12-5	TGTGCTAGTGGTTTGGCCCGTGGCGAAGCTTTCTTT	CASGLARGEAFF
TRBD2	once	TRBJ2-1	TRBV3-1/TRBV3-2	TGTGCCAGCAGCCCAACGGGGGGATACAACAATGAGCAGTTCTTC	CASSPTGGYNNEQFF
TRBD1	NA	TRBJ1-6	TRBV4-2	TGTGCCAGCAGCCCAATCACTGGGACAGGGGATTCACCCCTCCACTTT	CASSPITGTGDSPLHF
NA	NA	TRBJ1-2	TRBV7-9	TGTGCCAGCAGCTTAGGAGGACGGATCGATGGCTACACCTTC	CASSLGGRIDGYTF
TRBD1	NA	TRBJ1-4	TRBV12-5	TGTGCTAGTGGTCTCGGGACAGGGCCAACTAATGAAAAACTGTTTTTT	CASGLGTGPTNEKLFF
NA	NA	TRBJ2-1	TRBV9	TGTGCCAGCAGCGTGGGGGTCAACAATGAGCAGTTCTTC	CASSVGVNNEQFF
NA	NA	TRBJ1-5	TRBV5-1	TGCGCCAGCAGCAGTGACGGGGATAGCAATCAGCCCCAGCATTTT	CASSSDGDSNQPQHF
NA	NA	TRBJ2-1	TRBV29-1	TGCAGCGTTAAAGGACTCCCTTTTTACAATGAGCAGTTCTTC	CSVKGLPFYNEQFF
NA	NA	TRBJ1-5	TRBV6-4	TGTGCCAGCAGTGAATCGAATCAGGCAGGGTCTGTTGGCGATCAGCCCCAGCATTTT	CASSESNQAGSVGDQPQHF
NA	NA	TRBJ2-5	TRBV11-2	TGTGCCAGCAGCCAAGAGACCCAGTACTTC	CASSQETQYF
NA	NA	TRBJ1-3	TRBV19	TGTGCCAGTAGCCGCAGGGAGGACACCATATATTTT	CASSRREDTIYF
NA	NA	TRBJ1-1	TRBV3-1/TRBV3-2	TGTGCCAGCAGCCGGGGGGCGTACACTGAAGCTTTCTTT	CASSRGAYTEAFF
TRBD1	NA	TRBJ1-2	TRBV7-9	TGTGCCAGCAGCTACGGGACAGGGGGCGACACCTTC	CASSYGTGGDTF
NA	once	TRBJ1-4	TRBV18	TGTGCCAGCTCCCTTGGGACACCTGCAACTAATGAAAAACTGTTTTTT	CASSLGTPATNEKLFF
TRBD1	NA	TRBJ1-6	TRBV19	TGTGCCAGTACCCCCGGGACAGGGGTTAAATCACCCCTCCACTTT	CASTPGTGVKSPLHF
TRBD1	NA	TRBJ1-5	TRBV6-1	TGTGCCAGCAGTGAGGCCGGGACAGGGGTCGGTCAGCCCCAGCATTTT	CASSEAGTGVGQPQHF
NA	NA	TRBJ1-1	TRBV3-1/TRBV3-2	TGTGCCAGCAGCCCCGTCGGGGTCACTGAAGCTTTCTTT	CASSPVGVTEAFF
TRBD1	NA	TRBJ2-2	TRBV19	TGTGCCAGCAGGCCCGGACAGGCGAACACCGGGGAGCTGTTTTTT	CASRPGQANTGELFF
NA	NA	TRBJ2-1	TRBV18	TGTGCCAGCTCACCAGGACGGGGCGGGGATGAGCAGTTCTTC	CASSPGRGGDEQFF
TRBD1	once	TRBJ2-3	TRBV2	TGTGCCAGCAGTAACTTGGGACAGGGTGGCACAGATACGCAGTATTTT	CASSNLGQGGTDTQYF
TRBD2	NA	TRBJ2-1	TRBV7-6	TGTGCCAGCAGCCTACTAGCGGGGGGGCCGGGTGAGCAGTTCTTC	CASSLLAGGPGEQFF
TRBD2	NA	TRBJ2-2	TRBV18	TGTGCCAGCCAAGCGGGGGGCGACACCGGGGAGCTGTTTTTT	CASQAGGDTGELFF
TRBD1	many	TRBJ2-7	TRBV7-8	TGTGCCAGCAGCCCCCGACAGGGGCCCTCTTACGAGCAGTACTTC	CASSPRQGPSYEQYF
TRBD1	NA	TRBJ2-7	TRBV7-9	TGTGCCAGCAGCGGGTGGGACAGAACACGGGAGCAGTACTTC	CASSGWDRTREQYF
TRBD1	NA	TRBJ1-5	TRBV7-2	TGTGCCAGCAGCAGGGACAGGGATCAACCCCAGCATTTT	CASSRDRDQPQHF
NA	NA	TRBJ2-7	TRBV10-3	TGTGCCATCAGTGTGAGTGACGGGGGAATAGGCGAGCAGTACTTC	CAISVSDGGIGEQYF
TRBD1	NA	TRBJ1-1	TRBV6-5	TGTGCCAGCCGTCAGGGGGCGGGGTGGAACACTGAAGCTTTCTTT	CASRQGAGWNTEAFF
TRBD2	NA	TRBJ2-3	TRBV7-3	TGTGCCAGCAGCTTCGGCGGGGGAGGTGATACGCAGTATTTT	CASSFGGGGDTQYF
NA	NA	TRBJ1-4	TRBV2	TGTGCCAGCAGTCGGGAAGGCACTACGGGTAATGAAAAACTGTTTTTT	CASSREGTTGNEKLFF